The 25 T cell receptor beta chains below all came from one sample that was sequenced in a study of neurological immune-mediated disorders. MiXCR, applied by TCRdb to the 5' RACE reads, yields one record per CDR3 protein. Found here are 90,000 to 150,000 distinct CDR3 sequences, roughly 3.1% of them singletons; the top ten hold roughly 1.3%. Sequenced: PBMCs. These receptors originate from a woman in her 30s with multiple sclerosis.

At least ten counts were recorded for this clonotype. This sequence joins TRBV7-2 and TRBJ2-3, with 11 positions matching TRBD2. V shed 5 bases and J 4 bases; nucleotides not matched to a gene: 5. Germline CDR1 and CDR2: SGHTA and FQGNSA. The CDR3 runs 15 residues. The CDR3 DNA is TGTGCCAGCAGCCAAACTAGCGGGAGTTCAGATACGCAGTATTTT. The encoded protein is CASSQTSGSSDTQYF. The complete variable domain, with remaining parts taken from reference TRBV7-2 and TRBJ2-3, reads GAGVSQSPSNKVTEKGKDVELRCDPISGHTALYWYRQSLGQGLEFLIYFQGNSAPDKSGLPSDRFSAERTGGSVSTLTIQRTQQEDSAVYLCASSQTSGSSDTQYFGPGTRLTVL.

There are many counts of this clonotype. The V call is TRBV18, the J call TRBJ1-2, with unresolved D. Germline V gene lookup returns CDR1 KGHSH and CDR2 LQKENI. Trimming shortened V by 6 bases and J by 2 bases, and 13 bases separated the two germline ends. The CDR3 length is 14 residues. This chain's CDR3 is CASSRSGGNYGYTF. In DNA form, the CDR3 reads TGTGCCAGCTCTCGCTCGGGAGGGAACTATGGCTACACCTTC. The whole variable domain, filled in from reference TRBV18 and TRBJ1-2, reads NAGVMQNPRHLVRRRGQEARLRCSPMKGHSHVYWYRQLPEEGLKFMVYLQKENIIDESGMPKERFSAEFPKEGPSILRIQQVVRGDSAAYFCASSRSGGNYGYTFGSGTRLTVV.

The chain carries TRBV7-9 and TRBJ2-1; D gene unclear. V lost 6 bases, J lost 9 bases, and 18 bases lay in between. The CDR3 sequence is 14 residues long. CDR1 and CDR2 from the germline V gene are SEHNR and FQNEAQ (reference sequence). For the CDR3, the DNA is TGTGCCAGCAGTCCGCCTGAAGGGCGATTTGAGCAGTTCTTC. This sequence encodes CASSPPEGRFEQFF.

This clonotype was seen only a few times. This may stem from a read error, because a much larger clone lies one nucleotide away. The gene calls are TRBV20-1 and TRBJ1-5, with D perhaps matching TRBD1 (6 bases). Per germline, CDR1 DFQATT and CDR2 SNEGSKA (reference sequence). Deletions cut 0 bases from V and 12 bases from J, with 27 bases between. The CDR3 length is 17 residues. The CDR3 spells CSARDQRLSRVQGHQHF. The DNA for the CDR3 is TGCAGTGCTAGAGATCAGAGGCTCAGCCGGGTTCAGGGGCACCAGCATTTT.

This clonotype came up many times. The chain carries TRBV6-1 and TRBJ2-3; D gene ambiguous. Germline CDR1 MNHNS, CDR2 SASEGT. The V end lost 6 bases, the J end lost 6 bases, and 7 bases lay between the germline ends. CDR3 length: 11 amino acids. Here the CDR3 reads CASSPMDTQYF. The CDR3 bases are TGTGCCAGCAGCCCGATGGATACGCAGTATTTT.

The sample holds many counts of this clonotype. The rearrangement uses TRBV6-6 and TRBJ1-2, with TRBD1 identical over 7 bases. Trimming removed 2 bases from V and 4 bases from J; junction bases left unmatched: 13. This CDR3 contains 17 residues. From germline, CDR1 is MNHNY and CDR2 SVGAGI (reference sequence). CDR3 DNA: TGTGCCAGCAGTTACCCCGCTGGGGCAGGGGGTGGCTATGGCTACACCTTC. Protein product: CASSYPAGAGGGYGYTF.

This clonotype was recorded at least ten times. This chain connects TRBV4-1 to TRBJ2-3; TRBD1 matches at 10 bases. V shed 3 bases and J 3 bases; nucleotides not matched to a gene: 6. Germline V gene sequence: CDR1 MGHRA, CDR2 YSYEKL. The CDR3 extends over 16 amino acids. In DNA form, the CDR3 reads TGCGCCAGCAGCCAGTGGCCGGGACAGGGGACAGATACGCAGTATTTT. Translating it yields CASSQWPGQGTDTQYF.

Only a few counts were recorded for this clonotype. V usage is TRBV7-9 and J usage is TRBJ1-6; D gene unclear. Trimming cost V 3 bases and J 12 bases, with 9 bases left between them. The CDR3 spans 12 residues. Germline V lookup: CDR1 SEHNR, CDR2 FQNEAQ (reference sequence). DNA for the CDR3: TGTGCCAGCAGCTTCACCGGCGGACCCCTCCACTTT. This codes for CASSFTGGPLHF.

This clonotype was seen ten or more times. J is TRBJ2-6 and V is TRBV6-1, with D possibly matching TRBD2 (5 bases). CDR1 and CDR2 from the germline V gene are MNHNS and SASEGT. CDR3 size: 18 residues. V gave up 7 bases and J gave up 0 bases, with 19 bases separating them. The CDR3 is CASTYLRGSNSGANVLTF. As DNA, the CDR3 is TGTGCCAGCACCTACCTAAGAGGGTCGAACTCTGGGGCCAACGTCCTGACTTTC.

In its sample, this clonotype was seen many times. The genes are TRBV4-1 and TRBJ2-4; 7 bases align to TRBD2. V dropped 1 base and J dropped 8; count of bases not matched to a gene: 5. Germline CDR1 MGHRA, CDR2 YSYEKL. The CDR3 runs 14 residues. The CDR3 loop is CASSQGAGLHIQYF. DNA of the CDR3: TGCGCCAGCAGCCAAGGAGCGGGGCTACACATTCAGTACTTC.

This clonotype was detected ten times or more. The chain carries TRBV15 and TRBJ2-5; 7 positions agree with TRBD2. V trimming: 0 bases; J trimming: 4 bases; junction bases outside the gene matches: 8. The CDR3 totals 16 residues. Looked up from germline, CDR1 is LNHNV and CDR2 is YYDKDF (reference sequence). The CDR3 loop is CATSREVYGEGETQYF. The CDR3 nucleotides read TGTGCCACCAGCAGAGAAGTGTATGGGGAGGGAGAGACCCAGTACTTC. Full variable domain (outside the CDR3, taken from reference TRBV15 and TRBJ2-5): DAMVIQNPRYQVTQFGKPVTLSCSQTLNHNVMYWYQQKSSQAPKLLFHYYDKDFNNEADTPDNFQSRRPNTSFCFLDIRSPGLGDTAMYLCATSREVYGEGETQYFGPGTRLLVL.

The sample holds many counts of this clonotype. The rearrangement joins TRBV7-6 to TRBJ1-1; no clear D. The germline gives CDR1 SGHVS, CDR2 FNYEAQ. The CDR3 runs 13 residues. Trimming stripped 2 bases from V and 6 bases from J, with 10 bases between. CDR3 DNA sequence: TGTGCCAGCAGCTTATCACGGAGGTCTGAAGCTTTCTTT. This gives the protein CASSLSRRSEAFF.

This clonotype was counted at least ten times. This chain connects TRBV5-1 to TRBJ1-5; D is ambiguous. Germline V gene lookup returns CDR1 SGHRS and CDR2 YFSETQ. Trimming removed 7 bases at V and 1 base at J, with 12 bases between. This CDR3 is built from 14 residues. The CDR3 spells CASWSGLSNQPQHF. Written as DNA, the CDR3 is TGCGCCAGCTGGTCCGGGCTCAGCAATCAGCCCCAGCATTTT.

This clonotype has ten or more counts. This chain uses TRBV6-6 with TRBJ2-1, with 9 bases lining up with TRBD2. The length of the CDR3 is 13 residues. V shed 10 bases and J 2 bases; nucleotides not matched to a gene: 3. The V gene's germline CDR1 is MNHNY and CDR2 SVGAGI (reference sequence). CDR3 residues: CATVAGAYNEQFF. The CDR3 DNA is TGTGCCACCGTAGCGGGGGCCTACAATGAGCAGTTCTTC.

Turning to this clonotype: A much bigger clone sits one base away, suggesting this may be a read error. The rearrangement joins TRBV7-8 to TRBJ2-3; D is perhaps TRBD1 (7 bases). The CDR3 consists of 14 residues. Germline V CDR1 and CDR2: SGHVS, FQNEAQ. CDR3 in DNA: TGTGCCAGCAGCCGGGGCAGGGGGGCAGATAAGCAGTATTTT. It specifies CASSRGRGADKQYF.

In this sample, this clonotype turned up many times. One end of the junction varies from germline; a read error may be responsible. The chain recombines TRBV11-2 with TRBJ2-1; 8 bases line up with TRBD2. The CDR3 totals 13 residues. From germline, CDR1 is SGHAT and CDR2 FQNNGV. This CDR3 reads CASSLGARPGGVF. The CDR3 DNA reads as TGTGCCAGCAGCTTAGGGGCCAGGCCGGGAGGGGTCTTC.

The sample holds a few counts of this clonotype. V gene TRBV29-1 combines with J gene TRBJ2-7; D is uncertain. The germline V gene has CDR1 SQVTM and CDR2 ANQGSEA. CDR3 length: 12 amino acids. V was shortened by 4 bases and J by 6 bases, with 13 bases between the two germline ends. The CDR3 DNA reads TGCAGCGTTGTATTGGGCCGCGGCGAGCAGTACTTC. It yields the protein CSVVLGRGEQYF.

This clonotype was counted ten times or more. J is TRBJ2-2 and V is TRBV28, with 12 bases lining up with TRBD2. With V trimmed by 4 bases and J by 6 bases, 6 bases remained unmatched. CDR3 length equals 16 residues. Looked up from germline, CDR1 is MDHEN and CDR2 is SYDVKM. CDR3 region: CASSSPPSGGAGELFF. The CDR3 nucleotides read TGTGCCAGCAGTTCCCCCCCTAGCGGGGGGGCCGGGGAGCTGTTTTTT.

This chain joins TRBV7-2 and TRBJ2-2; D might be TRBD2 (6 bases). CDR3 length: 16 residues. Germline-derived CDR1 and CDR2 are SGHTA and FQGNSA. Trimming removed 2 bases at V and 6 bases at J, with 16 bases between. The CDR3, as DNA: TGTGCCAGCAGCTTAAACTCTCCCGCGGGGTCCGGGGAGCTGTTTTTT. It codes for CASSLNSPAGSGELFF.

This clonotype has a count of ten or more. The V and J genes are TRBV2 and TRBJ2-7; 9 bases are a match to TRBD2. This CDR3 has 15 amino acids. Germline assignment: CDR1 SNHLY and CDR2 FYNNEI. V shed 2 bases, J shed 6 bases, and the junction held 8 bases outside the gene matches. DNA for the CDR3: TGTGCCAGCAGTGAAAGACTAGCGGATACGTTCGAGCAGTACTTC. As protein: CASSERLADTFEQYF. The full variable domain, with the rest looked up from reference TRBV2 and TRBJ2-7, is EPEVTQTPSHQVTQMGQEVILRCVPISNHLYFYWYRQILGQKVEFLVSFYNNEISEKSEIFDDQFSVERPDGSNFTLKIRSTKLEDSAMYFCASSERLADTFEQYFGPGTRLTVT.

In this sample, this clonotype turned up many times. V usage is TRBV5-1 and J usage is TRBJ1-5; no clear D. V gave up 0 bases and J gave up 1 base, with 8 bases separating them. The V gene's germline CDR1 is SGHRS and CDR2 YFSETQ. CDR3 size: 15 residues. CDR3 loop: CASSLEGLSNQPQHF. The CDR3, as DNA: TGCGCCAGCAGCTTGGAAGGGTTGAGCAATCAGCCCCAGCATTTT.

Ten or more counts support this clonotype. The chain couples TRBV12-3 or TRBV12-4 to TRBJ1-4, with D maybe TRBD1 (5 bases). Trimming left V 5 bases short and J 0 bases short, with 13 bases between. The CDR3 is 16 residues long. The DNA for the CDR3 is TGTGCCAGCAGTCTAAGGGGAAACGCAACTAATGAAAAACTGTTTTTT. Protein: CASSLRGNATNEKLFF.

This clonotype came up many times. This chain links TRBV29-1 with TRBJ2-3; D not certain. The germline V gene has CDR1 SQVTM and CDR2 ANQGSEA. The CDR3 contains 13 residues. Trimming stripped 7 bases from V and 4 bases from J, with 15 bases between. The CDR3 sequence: CSARTVLADTQYF. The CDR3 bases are TGCAGCGCTAGAACGGTGCTCGCAGATACGCAGTATTTT.

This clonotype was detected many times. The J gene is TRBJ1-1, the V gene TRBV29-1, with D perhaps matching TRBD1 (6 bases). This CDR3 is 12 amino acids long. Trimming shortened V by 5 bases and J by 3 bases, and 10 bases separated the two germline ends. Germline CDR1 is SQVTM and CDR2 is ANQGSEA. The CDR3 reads CSVIHRDTEAFF. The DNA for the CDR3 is TGCAGCGTTATTCACAGGGACACTGAAGCTTTCTTT.

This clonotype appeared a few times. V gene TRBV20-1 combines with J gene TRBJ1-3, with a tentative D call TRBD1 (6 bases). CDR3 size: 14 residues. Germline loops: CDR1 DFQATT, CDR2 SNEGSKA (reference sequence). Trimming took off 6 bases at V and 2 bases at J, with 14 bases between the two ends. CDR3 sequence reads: CSALIRGAGNTIYF. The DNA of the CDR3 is TGCAGTGCCCTAATCAGGGGCGCTGGAAACACCATATATTTT.